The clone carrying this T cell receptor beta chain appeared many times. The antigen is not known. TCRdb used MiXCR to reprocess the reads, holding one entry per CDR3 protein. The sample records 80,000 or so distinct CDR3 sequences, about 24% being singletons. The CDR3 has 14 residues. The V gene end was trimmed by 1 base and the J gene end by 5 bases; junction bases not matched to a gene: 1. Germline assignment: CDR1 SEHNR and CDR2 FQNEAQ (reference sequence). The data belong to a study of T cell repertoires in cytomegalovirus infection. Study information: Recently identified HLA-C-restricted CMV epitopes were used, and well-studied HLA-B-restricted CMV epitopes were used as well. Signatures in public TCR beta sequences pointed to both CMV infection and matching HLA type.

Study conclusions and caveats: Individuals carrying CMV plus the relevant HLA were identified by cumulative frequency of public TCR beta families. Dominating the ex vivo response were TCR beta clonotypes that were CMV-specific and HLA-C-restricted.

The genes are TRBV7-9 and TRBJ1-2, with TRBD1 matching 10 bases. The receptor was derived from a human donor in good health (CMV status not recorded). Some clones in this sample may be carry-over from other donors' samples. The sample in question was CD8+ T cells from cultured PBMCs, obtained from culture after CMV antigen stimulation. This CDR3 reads CASSLEGQGYGYTF. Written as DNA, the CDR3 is TGTGCCAGCAGCTTAGAGGGACAGGGGTATGGCTACACCTTC.